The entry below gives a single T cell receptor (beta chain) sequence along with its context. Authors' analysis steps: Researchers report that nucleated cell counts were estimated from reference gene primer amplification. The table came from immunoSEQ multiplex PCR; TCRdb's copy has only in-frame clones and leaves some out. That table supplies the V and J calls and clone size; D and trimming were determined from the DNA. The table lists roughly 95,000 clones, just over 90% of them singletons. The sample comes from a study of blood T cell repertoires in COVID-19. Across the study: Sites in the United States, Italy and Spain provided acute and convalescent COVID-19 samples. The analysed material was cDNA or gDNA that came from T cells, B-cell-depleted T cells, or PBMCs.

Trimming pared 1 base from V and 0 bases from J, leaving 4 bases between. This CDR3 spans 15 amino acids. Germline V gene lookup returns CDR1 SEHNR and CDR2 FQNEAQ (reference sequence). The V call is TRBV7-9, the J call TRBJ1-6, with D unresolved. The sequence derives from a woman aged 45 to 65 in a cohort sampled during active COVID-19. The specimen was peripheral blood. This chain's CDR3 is CASSLGSSYNSPLHF. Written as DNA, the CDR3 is TGTGCCAGCAGCTTAGGTAGCTCCTATAATTCACCCCTCCACTTT.